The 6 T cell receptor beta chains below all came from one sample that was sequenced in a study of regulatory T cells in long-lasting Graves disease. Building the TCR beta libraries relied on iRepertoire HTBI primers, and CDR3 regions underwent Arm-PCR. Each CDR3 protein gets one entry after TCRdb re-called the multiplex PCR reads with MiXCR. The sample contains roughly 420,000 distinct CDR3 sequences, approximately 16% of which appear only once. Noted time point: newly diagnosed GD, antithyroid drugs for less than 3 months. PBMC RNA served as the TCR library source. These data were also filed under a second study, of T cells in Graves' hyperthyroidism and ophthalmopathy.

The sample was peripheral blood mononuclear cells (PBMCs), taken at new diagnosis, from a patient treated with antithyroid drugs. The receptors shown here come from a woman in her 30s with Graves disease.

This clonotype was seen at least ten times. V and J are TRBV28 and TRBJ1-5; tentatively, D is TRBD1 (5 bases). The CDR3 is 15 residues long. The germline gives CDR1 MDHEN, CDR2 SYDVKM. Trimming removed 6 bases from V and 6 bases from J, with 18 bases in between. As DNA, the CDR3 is TGTGCCAGCAGCCCCCACGGGGGTGGCGGTCAGCCCCAGCATTTT. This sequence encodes CASSPHGGGGQPQHF.

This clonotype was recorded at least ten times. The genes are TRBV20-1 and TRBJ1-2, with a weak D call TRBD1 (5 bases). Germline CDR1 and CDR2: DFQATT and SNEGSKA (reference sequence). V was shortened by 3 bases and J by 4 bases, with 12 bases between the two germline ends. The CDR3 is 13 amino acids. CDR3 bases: TGCAGTGCTAGCCACTGGGGCGCCTATGGCTACACCTTC. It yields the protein CSASHWGAYGYTF.

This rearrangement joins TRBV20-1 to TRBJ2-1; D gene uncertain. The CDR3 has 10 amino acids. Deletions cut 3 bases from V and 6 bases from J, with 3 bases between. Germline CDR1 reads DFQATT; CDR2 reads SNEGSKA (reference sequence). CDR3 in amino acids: CSARINEQFF. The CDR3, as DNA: TGCAGTGCTAGGATCAATGAGCAGTTCTTC.

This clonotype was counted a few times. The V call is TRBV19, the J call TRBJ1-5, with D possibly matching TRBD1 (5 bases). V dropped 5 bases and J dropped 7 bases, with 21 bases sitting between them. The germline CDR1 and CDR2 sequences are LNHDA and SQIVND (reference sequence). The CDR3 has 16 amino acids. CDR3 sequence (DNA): TGTGCCAGTAGTGTGTTTACGGCGGGGCAGAGGCAGCCCCAGCATTTT. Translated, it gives CASSVFTAGQRQPQHF.

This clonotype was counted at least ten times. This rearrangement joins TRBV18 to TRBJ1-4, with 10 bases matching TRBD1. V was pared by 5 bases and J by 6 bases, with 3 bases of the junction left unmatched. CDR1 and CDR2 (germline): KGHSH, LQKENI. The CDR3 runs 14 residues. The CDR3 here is CASSVGTGDEKLFF. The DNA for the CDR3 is TGTGCCAGCTCAGTCGGGACAGGGGATGAAAAACTGTTTTTT. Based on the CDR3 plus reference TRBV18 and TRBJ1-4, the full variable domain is NAGVMQNPRHLVRRRGQEARLRCSPMKGHSHVYWYRQLPEEGLKFMVYLQKENIIDESGMPKERFSAEFPKEGPSILRIQQVVRGDSAAYFCASSVGTGDEKLFFGSGTQLSVL.

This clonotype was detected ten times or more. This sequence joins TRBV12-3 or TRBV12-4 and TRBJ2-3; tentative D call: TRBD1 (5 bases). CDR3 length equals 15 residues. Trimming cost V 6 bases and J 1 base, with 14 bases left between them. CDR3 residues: CASRGTGGRTDTQYF. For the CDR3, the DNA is TGTGCCAGCAGGGGAACAGGTGGCCGCACAGATACGCAGTATTTT.